This TCR beta chain was recovered during a study of blood T cell repertoires in COVID-19. Sequencing used immunoSEQ multiplex PCR; TCRdb keeps in-frame clones, though not all of them. The sample consists of roughly 40,000 clones, more than 65% of them appearing once. After removal of 5 bases from V and 3 bases from J, the junction contained 2 bases not matched to a gene. Germline V CDR1 and CDR2: MDHEN, SYDVKM. This CDR3 has 13 residues. The V and J genes are TRBV28 and TRBJ2-7; 9 nucleotides line up with TRBD1. Specimen: peripheral blood. The clonotype was recovered from an elderly man with acute or convalescent COVID-19. The CDR3 is CASSGGQGYEQYF. CDR3 bases: TGTGCCAGCAGTGGGGGACAGGGCTACGAGCAGTACTTC.